This passage covers 23 T cell receptor beta chains from one sample sequenced in a study of blood T cell repertoires in COVID-19. Profiling relied on immunoSEQ multiplex PCR, and the TCRdb table lists in-frame clones only, not all of them. The sample has tens of thousands of clones, more than 70% seen once. The sample comprised peripheral blood. These receptors all stem from a man between 45 and 60 years old with acute or convalescent COVID-19.

This clone was recorded only once. The chain couples TRBV2 to TRBJ2-3, with a possible D match to TRBD2 (5 bases). V lost 5 bases to trimming and J lost 0 bases, with 12 bases between them. The CDR3 contains 15 residues. Looked up from germline, CDR1 is SNHLY and CDR2 is FYNNEI. The CDR3 DNA sequence: TGTGCCAGCAGTATCCGGGAACTCAGCACAGATACGCAGTATTTT. Translation: CASSIRELSTDTQYF.

The V gene is TRBV18, the J gene TRBJ1-1; D is uncertain. CDR1 and CDR2 from the germline V gene are KGHSH and LQKENI. V shed 10 bases and J shed 1 base, with 16 bases lying between them. CDR3 length: 14 residues. The CDR3 DNA sequence: TGTGCCACCACGCAAGGGAGTTCGAACACTGAAGCTTTCTTT. Protein sequence: CATTQGSSNTEAFF.

This clone appeared once. The rearrangement joins TRBV29-1 to TRBJ2-1, with 9 positions matching TRBD1. The CDR3 totals 14 residues. Germline assignment: CDR1 SQVTM and CDR2 ANQGSEA. V was clipped by 6 bases and J by 3 bases; unmatched bases: 6. The DNA of the CDR3 is TGCAGCGTCGCGGACAGGGGCCTCTACAATGAGCAGTTCTTC. Residues: CSVADRGLYNEQFF.

The gene calls are TRBV5-4 and TRBJ2-4; TRBD1 is a possible D gene (6 bases). The CDR3 has 16 amino acids. Deletions cut 1 base from V and 0 bases from J, with 11 bases between. Germline CDR1 is SGHNT and CDR2 is YYREEE (reference sequence). The CDR3 sequence is CASSLRGMLAKNIQYF. The DNA of the CDR3 is TGTGCCAGCAGCTTGAGGGGGATGCTAGCCAAAAACATTCAGTACTTC. Supplemented by reference TRBV5-4 and TRBJ2-4, the full variable domain reads ETGVTQSPTHLIKTRGQQVTLRCSSQSGHNTVSWYQQALGQGPQFIFQYYREEENGRGNFPPRFSGLQFPNYSSELNVNALELDDSALYLCASSLRGMLAKNIQYFGAGTRLSVL.

This clone was found a few times. This chain uses TRBV19 with TRBJ1-5, with a tentative D call TRBD1 (6 bases). V lost 1 base to trimming and J lost 6 bases, with 10 bases between them. The CDR3 is made up of 14 amino acids. Per germline, CDR1 LNHDA and CDR2 SQIVND (reference sequence). The CDR3 loop is CASSIGNRAQPQHF. For the CDR3, the DNA is TGTGCCAGTAGTATAGGTAACAGGGCTCAGCCCCAGCATTTT.

V usage is TRBV5-4 and J usage is TRBJ2-2; 10 nucleotides match TRBD2. CDR1 is SGHNT and CDR2 is YYREEE in the germline V gene (reference sequence). V trimming: 1 base; J trimming: 6 bases; junction bases outside the gene matches: 6. This CDR3 has 16 residues. CDR3 loop: CASSLYSGRFPGELFF. CDR3 coding DNA: TGTGCCAGCAGCTTGTATAGCGGGAGGTTCCCCGGGGAGCTGTTTTTT.

This clone was picked up one time. The chain joins TRBV14 to TRBJ2-3, with 8 bases fitting TRBD1. This CDR3 comprises 18 residues. Germline-derived CDR1 and CDR2 are SGHDN and FVKESK. Losses at the gene ends were 4 bases for V and 3 bases for J; bases not matched to a gene: 15. The chain's CDR3 is CASSPRGTRQGITDTQYF. DNA of the CDR3: TGTGCCAGCAGCCCAAGGGGGACCCGACAGGGGATTACAGATACGCAGTATTTT.

The CDR3 DNA sequence: TGTGCCAGCAGCGGGGGGGCCACTAGCGGGAGCAATGAGCAGTTCTTC. Translation gives CASSGGATSGSNEQFF. The chain employs TRBV11-2 and TRBJ2-1, with TRBD2 matching 11 bases. CDR3 length: 16 amino acids. Germline V gene lookup returns CDR1 SGHAT and CDR2 FQNNGV. With V trimmed by 5 bases and J by 6 bases, 9 bases remained unmatched.

The rearrangement uses TRBV18 and TRBJ2-2; 8 bases are shared with TRBD1. The CDR3 consists of 13 residues. Losses at the gene ends were 8 bases for V and 6 bases for J; bases not matched to a gene: 5. Germline CDR1 reads KGHSH; CDR2 reads LQKENI. The CDR3 protein is CASRWTGPGELFF. CDR3 DNA: TGTGCCAGCCGTTGGACAGGGCCCGGGGAGCTGTTTTTT.

The J gene is TRBJ1-5, the V gene TRBV5-1; TRBD1 might be the D (5 bases). From germline, CDR1 is SGHRS and CDR2 YFSETQ. The CDR3 has 14 residues. Trimming took 0 bases from V and 3 from J, leaving 7 bases between them. CDR3 protein: CASSLEGVNQPQHF. The CDR3, as DNA: TGCGCCAGCAGCTTGGAAGGGGTCAATCAGCCCCAGCATTTT.

V and J are TRBV5-1 and TRBJ1-6; 8 nucleotides align to TRBD1. The CDR3 has 16 amino acids. Germline assignment: CDR1 SGHRS and CDR2 YFSETQ. Trimming at V came to 4 bases and at J to 4 bases, leaving 7 bases not matched to a gene. CDR3 protein: CASSLVGQGYNSPLHF. Written as DNA, the CDR3 is TGCGCCAGCAGCCTGGTAGGACAGGGATATAATTCACCCCTCCACTTT.

The gene calls are TRBV2 and TRBJ2-5; D perhaps matches TRBD2 (6 bases). The V and J ends lost 9 bases and 5 bases respectively, with 19 bases between them. Germline V gene lookup returns CDR1 SNHLY and CDR2 FYNNEI. The length of the CDR3 is 14 residues. CDR3 region: CARTETRGFETQYF. The CDR3 nucleotides are TGTGCCAGGACGGAGACTAGGGGATTCGAGACCCAGTACTTC. The variable domain in full, completed from reference TRBV2 and TRBJ2-5, reads EPEVTQTPSHQVTQMGQEVILRCVPISNHLYFYWYRQILGQKVEFLVSFYNNEISEKSEIFDDQFSVERPDGSNFTLKIRSTKLEDSAMYFCARTETRGFETQYFGPGTRLLVL.

The chain recombines TRBV11-2 with TRBJ2-1; TRBD2 might be the D (7 bases). The CDR3 is 15 amino acids. Germline V gene lookup returns CDR1 SGHAT and CDR2 FQNNGV. V shed 1 base and J shed 8 bases, with 15 bases lying between them. The CDR3 coding sequence is TGTGCCAGCAGCTTAGGGGGGCGGGAGTTCGATGAGCAGTTCTTC. Its protein is CASSLGGREFDEQFF.

The chain uses TRBV3-1 (or the pseudogene TRBV3-2) and TRBJ2-2, with 14 bases lining up with TRBD2. Trimming took 4 bases from V and 5 from J; bases not matched to a gene: 9. The germline V gene has CDR1 LGHDT and CDR2 YNNKEL (reference sequence). The CDR3 is 18 amino acids. The CDR3 DNA reads TGTGCCAGCAGCCCGACTAGCGGGGGGGCTTTCGAAACCGGGGAGCTGTTTTTT. Translating it yields CASSPTSGGAFETGELFF.

This clone was observed a single time. The chain uses TRBV9 and TRBJ1-4; D is perhaps TRBD1 (5 bases). The CDR3 has 16 residues. Germline CDR1 is SGDLS and CDR2 is YYNGEE. Trimming took 6 bases from V and 1 from J, leaving 16 bases between them. The CDR3 region is CASIRGTKVTNEKLFF. The DNA for the CDR3 is TGTGCCAGCATACGAGGGACTAAAGTAACTAATGAAAAACTGTTTTTT.

This rearrangement joins TRBV27 to TRBJ1-6; D ambiguous. From germline, CDR1 is MNHEY and CDR2 SMNVEV (reference sequence). The CDR3 totals 14 residues. Trimming stripped 2 bases from V and 9 bases from J, with 11 bases between. CDR3 sequence (DNA): TGTGCCAGCAGTTTAGGCTTCGGGGTTTCACCCCTCCACTTT. Its protein is CASSLGFGVSPLHF.

The chain is built from TRBV7-2 and TRBJ2-1; 9 nucleotides line up with TRBD2. The CDR3 length is 18 residues. V lost 5 bases to trimming and J lost 2 bases; unmatched junction nucleotides: 13. Germline CDR1 reads SGHTA; CDR2 reads FQGNSA. CDR3 sequence: CASSPQPLWTSAYNEQFF. CDR3 nucleotide sequence: TGTGCCAGCAGCCCGCAACCCCTCTGGACTAGCGCCTACAATGAGCAGTTCTTC.

The J gene is TRBJ1-6, the V gene TRBV28; 9 nucleotides agree with TRBD1. The CDR3 sequence is 17 residues long. Germline V CDR1 and CDR2: MDHEN, SYDVKM. The trim removed 5 bases at V and 9 bases at J, leaving 14 bases unmatched. The CDR3 protein is CASSPPPDRGKVSPLHF. DNA of the CDR3: TGTGCCAGCAGTCCGCCCCCGGACAGGGGAAAAGTTTCACCCCTCCACTTT.

CDR3 protein: CASSEPGGLAPQHF. CDR3 nucleotide sequence: TGTGCCAGCAGTGAACCCGGCGGGTTGGCTCCCCAGCATTTT. The V and J genes are TRBV6-1 and TRBJ1-5; D is uncertain. V shed 2 bases and J shed 10 bases, with 15 bases lying between them. The CDR3 is 14 residues long. Per the germline V gene, CDR1 is MNHNS and CDR2 is SASEGT.

The chain carries TRBV7-2 and TRBJ2-2; 11 bases map to TRBD2. Germline values: CDR1 SGHTA, CDR2 FQGNSA. J lost 3 bases, V lost 5 bases, and 11 bases had no gene match. The CDR3 has 18 residues. The CDR3 region is CASSLLPGTSGYTGELFF. CDR3 nucleotides: TGTGCCAGCAGCCTCCTACCCGGGACTAGCGGCTACACCGGGGAGCTGTTTTTT.

V usage is TRBV6-5 and J usage is TRBJ1-3; possibly TRBD1 for D (5 bases). Germline CDR1 MNHEY, CDR2 SVGAGI. V was cut by 7 bases and J by 0 bases, with 10 bases left in between. This CDR3 has 14 residues. CDR3 region: CASIRDISGNTIYF. The CDR3 DNA sequence: TGTGCCAGCATCAGGGATATCTCTGGAAACACCATATATTTT.

The chain uses TRBV4-1 and TRBJ1-5, with a possible D match to TRBD1 (5 bases). Trimming cost V 0 bases and J 5 bases, with 8 bases left between them. The CDR3 contains 14 residues. Per the germline V gene, CDR1 is MGHRA and CDR2 is YSYEKL. This CDR3 is CASSQDAGDQPQHF. CDR3 sequence (DNA): TGCGCCAGCAGCCAAGACGCGGGGGATCAGCCCCAGCATTTT.

The rearrangement joins TRBV27 to TRBJ1-1, with 9 bases fitting TRBD1. V shed 5 bases and J 6 bases; nucleotides not matched to a gene: 7. Per germline, CDR1 MNHEY and CDR2 SMNVEV (reference sequence). The CDR3 extends over 14 amino acids. The CDR3 loop is CASSPHDRGAEAFF. Here the CDR3 DNA reads TGTGCCAGCAGTCCCCACGACAGGGGGGCTGAAGCTTTCTTT.